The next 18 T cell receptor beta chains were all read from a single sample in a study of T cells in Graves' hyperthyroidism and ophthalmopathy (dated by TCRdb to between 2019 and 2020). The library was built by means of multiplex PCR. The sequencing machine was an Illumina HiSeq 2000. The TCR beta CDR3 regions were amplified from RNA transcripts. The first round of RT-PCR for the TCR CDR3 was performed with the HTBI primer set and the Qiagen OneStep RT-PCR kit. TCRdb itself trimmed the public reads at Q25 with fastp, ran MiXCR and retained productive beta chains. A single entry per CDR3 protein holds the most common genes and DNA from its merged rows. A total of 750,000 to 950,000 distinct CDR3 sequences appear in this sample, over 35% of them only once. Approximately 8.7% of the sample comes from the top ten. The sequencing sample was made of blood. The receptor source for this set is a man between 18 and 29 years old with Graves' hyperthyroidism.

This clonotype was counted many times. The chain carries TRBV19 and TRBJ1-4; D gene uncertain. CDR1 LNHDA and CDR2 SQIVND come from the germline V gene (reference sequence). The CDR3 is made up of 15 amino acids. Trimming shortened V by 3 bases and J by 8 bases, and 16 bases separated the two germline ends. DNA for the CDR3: TGTGCCAGTAGTATGCTGGAGGCGGGCGGAGAAAAACTGTTTTTT. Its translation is CASSMLEAGGEKLFF.

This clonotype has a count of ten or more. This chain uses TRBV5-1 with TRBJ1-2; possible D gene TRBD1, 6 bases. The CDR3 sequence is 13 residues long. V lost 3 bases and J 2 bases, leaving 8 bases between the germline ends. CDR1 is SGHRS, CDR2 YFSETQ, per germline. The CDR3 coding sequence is TGCGCCAGCAGCTGGACAGCCAACTATGGCTACACCTTC. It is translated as CASSWTANYGYTF.

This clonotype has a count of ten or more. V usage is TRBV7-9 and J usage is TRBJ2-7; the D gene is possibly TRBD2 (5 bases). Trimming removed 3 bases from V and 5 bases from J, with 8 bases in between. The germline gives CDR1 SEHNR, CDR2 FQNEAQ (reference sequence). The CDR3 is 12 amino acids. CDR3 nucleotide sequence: TGTGCCAGCAGCTTTGGGGAGAACGAGCAGTACTTC. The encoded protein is CASSFGENEQYF.

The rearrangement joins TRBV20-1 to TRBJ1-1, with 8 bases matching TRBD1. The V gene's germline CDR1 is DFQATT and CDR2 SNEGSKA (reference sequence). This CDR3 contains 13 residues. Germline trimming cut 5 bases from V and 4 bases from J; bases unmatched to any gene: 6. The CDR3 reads CSARGQALTEAFF. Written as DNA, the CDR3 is TGCAGTGCTCGGGGACAGGCTCTCACTGAAGCTTTCTTT.

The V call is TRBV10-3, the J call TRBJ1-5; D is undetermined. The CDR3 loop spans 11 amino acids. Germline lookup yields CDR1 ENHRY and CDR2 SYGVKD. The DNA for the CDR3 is TGTTCCAGCAGTAGCAATCAGCCCCAGCATTTT. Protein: CSSSSNQPQHF.

Here the CDR3 reads CASSLNGLSYEQYF. The CDR3 DNA is TGTGCCAGCAGTTTAAACGGACTCTCCTACGAGCAGTACTTC. This chain connects TRBV6-6 to TRBJ2-7, with a possible D match to TRBD2 (5 bases). V dropped 4 bases and J dropped 0 bases, with 10 bases sitting between them. The CDR3 is 14 residues long. CDR1 is MNHNY, CDR2 SVGAGI, per germline (reference sequence).

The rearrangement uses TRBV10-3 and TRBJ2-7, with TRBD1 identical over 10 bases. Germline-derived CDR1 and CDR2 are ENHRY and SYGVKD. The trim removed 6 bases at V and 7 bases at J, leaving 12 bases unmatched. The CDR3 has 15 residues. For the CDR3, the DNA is TGTGCCATCAGCAAGGGACAGGGGCCTCCATCGGAGCAGTACTTC. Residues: CAISKGQGPPSEQYF.

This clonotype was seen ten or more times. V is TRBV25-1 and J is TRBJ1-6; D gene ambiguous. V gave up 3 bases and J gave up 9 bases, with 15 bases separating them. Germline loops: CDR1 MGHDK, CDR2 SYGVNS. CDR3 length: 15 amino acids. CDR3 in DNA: TGTGCCAGCAGTGAGAGCCAGGCTGTAGCTTCACCCCTCCACTTT. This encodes CASSESQAVASPLHF.

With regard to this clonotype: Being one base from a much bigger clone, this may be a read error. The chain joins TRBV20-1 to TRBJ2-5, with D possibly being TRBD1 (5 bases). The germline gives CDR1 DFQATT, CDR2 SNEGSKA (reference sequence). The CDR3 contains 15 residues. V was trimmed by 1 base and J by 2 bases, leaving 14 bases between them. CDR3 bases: TGCAGTGCTAGAGGTCGCTTGCAGGGACAAGAGACCCAGTACTTC. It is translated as CSARGRLQGQETQYF.

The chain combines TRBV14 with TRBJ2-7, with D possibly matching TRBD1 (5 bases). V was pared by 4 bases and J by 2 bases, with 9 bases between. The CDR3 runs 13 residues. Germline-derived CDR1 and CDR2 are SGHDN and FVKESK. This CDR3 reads CASSRGAAYEQYF. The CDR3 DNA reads TGTGCCAGCAGCCGGGGCGCCGCCTACGAGCAGTACTTC. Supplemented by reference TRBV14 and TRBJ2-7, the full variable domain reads EAGVTQFPSHSVIEKGQTVTLRCDPISGHDNLYWYRRVMGKEIKFLLHFVKESKQDESGMPNNRFLAERTGGTYSTLKVQPAELEDSGVYFCASSRGAAYEQYFGPGTRLTVT.

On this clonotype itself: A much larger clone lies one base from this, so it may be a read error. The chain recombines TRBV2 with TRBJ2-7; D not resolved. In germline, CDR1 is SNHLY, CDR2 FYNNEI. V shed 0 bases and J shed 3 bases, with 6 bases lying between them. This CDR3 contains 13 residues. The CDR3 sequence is CASSEAPVYEQYF. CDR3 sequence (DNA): TGTGCCAGCAGTGAAGCTCCGGTCTACGAGCAGTACTTC.

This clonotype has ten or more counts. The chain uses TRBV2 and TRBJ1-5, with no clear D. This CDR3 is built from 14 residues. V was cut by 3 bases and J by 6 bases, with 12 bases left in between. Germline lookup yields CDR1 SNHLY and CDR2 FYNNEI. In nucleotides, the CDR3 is TGTGCCAGCAGTGAGTCGGGGAAAGGTCAGCCCCAGCATTTT. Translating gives CASSESGKGQPQHF.

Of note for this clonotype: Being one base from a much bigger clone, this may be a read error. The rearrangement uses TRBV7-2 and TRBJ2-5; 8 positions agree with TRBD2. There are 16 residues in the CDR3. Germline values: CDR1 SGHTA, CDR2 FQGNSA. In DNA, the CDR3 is TGTGCCAACAGCTTAGGCGTAGCGGGGCATCAAGAGACCCAGTACTTC. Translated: CANSLGVAGHQETQYF.

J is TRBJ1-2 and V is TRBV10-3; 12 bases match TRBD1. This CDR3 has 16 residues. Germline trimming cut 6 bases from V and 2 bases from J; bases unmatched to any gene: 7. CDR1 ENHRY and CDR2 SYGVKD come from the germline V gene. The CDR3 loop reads CAIRGQGAYWNYGYTF. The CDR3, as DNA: TGTGCCATCAGGGGACAGGGGGCGTATTGGAACTATGGCTACACCTTC.

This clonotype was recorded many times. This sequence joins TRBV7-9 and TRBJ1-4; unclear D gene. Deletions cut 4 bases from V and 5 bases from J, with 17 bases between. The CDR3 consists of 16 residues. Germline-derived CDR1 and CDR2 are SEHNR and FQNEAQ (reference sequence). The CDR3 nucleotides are TGTGCCAGCAGCTCCGGTCAGGTGCCAGTCAATGAAAAACTGTTTTTT. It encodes CASSSGQVPVNEKLFF.

The CDR3 coding sequence is TGTGCCAGCAGCCAATGGACAGAAACGAACACTGAAGCTTTCTTT. Encoded protein: CASSQWTETNTEAFF. This chain links TRBV14 with TRBJ1-1, with D possibly TRBD1 on 6 matching bases. Germline V gene lookup returns CDR1 SGHDN and CDR2 FVKESK. This CDR3 has 15 residues. Between the trimmed V and J ends, which lost 2 bases and 1 base, there was a span of 11 bases.

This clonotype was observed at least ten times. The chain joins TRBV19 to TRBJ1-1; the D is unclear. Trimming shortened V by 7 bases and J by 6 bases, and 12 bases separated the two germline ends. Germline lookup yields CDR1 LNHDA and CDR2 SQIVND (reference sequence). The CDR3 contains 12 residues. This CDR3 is CASTRGLPEAFF. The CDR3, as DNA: TGTGCCAGTACCCGAGGGTTGCCTGAAGCTTTCTTT.

The CDR3 DNA follows: TGTGCCAGCAGCTTAGATCCAGGGGTCTCTGGCTACACCTTC. Translated: CASSLDPGVSGYTF. The chain uses TRBV11-2 and TRBJ1-2; TRBD1 is a possible D gene (6 bases). The CDR3 length is 14 residues. V was pared by 0 bases and J by 7 bases, with 12 bases between. CDR1 SGHAT and CDR2 FQNNGV come from the germline V gene.